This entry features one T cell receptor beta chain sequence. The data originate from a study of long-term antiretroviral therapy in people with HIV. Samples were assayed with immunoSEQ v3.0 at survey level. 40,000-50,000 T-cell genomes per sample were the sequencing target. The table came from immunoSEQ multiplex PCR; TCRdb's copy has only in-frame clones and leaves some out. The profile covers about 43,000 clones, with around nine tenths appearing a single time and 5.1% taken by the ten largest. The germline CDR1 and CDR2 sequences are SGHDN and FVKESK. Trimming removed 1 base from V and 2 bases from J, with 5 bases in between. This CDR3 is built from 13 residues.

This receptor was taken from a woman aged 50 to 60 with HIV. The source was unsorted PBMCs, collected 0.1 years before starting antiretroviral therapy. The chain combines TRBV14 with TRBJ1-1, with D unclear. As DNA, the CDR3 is TGTGCCAGCAGCCAAGGCTTCAACACTGAAGCTTTCTTT. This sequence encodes CASSQGFNTEAFF.